The 18 T cell receptor beta chains below were found in one sample sequenced in a study of blood T cell repertoires in COVID-19. Sequencing was performed with immunoSEQ multiplex PCR; in TCRdb, only in-frame clones are kept and a portion is missing. The sample has 250,000 to 350,000 clones; approximately 87% are singletons. The sequencing input was peripheral blood. Source of these receptors: a woman aged 25 to 39 with COVID-19, enrolled during active disease.

V usage is TRBV12-5 and J usage is TRBJ2-3, with 7 bases aligning to TRBD1. V lost 6 bases and J lost 4; bases outside the gene matches: 7. CDR1 is LGHNT and CDR2 is FRNRAP in the germline V gene. The CDR3 runs 14 residues. CDR3 DNA sequence: TGTGCTAGTGGGAGGGGGCGACACGCAGATACGCAGTATTTT. Amino acids: CASGRGRHADTQYF. The variable domain in full, with the rest retrieved from reference TRBV12-5 and TRBJ2-3, is DARVTQTPRHKVTEMGQEVTMRCQPILGHNTVFWYRQTMMQGLELLAYFRNRAPLDDSGMPKDRFSAEMPDATLATLKIQPSEPRDSAVYFCASGRGRHADTQYFGPGTRLTVL.

This chain connects TRBV19 to TRBJ1-2, with D possibly matching TRBD1 (5 bases). Germline assignment: CDR1 LNHDA and CDR2 SQIVND (reference sequence). The CDR3 is made up of 14 amino acids. The V and J ends lost 5 bases and 2 bases respectively, with 12 bases between them. The CDR3 nucleotides are TGTGCCAGTAGTGTGGACATCTCAAACTATGGCTACACCTTC. Translated, it gives CASSVDISNYGYTF. Full variable domain (rest looked up from reference TRBV19 and TRBJ1-2): DGGITQSPKYLFRKEGQNVTLSCEQNLNHDAMYWYRQDPGQGLRLIYYSQIVNDFQKGDIAEGYSVSREKKESFPLTVTSAQKNPTAFYLCASSVDISNYGYTFGSGTRLTVV.

The rearrangement uses TRBV23-1 and TRBJ2-6; no reliable D call. TRBV23-1 is annotated as an ORF whose role is uncertain. Trimming removed 7 bases from V and 2 bases from J, with 6 bases in between. The CDR3 length is 13 residues. CDR3 nucleotides: TGCGCCAGCACAGTACCTGGGGCCAACGTCCTGACTTTC. Translating gives CASTVPGANVLTF.

V gene TRBV30 combines with J gene TRBJ1-2; D is unclear. V was clipped by 0 bases and J by 8 bases, with 13 bases between them. The CDR3 consists of 13 residues. Germline V gene lookup returns CDR1 GTSNPN and CDR2 SVGIG (reference sequence). The CDR3 spells CAWSVLPAGGYTF. The CDR3 DNA reads TGTGCCTGGAGTGTTCTACCAGCGGGCGGCTACACCTTC.

This chain connects TRBV27 to TRBJ2-1; TRBD1 agrees at 8 bases. The germline CDR1 and CDR2 sequences are MNHEY and SMNVEV (reference sequence). The CDR3 spans 16 residues. The V gene end was trimmed by 4 bases and the J gene end by 3 bases; junction bases not matched to a gene: 8. The CDR3 reads CASSYQGAVYYNEQFF. DNA of the CDR3: TGTGCCAGCAGTTACCAGGGGGCAGTTTACTACAATGAGCAGTTCTTC.

The rearrangement joins TRBV5-1 to TRBJ1-1; D gene unclear. Germline V gene sequence: CDR1 SGHRS, CDR2 YFSETQ. V was cut by 2 bases and J by 4 bases, with 9 bases left in between. The CDR3 runs 13 residues. The CDR3 DNA is TGCGCCAGCAGCTTAGAAGGGAGCACTGAAGCTTTCTTT. Its translation: CASSLEGSTEAFF.

The CDR3 coding sequence is TGTGCCAGCACTCGACTCTCAGGGGGCGCCGTTGACTATGGCTACACCTTC. The encoded protein is CASTRLSGGAVDYGYTF. This chain links TRBV7-9 with TRBJ1-2; 8 positions agree with TRBD1. Germline assignment: CDR1 SEHNR and CDR2 FQNEAQ (reference sequence). The CDR3 consists of 17 residues. V dropped 7 bases and J dropped 3; count of bases not matched to a gene: 16.

Only a few counts were recorded for this clone. This chain uses TRBV19 with TRBJ2-1; D remains unclear. Trimming shortened V by 0 bases and J by 0 bases, and 6 bases separated the two germline ends. From germline, CDR1 is LNHDA and CDR2 SQIVND (reference sequence). The CDR3 length is 15 residues. As DNA, the CDR3 is TGTGCCAGTAGTATAGAAGCGTACTCCTACAATGAGCAGTTCTTC. Its protein product is CASSIEAYSYNEQFF. The whole variable domain, filled in from reference TRBV19 and TRBJ2-1, reads DGGITQSPKYLFRKEGQNVTLSCEQNLNHDAMYWYRQDPGQGLRLIYYSQIVNDFQKGDIAEGYSVSREKKESFPLTVTSAQKNPTAFYLCASSIEAYSYNEQFFGPGTRLTVL.

The rearrangement links TRBV15 to TRBJ2-1, with D possibly being TRBD2 (6 bases). Per the germline V gene, CDR1 is LNHNV and CDR2 is YYDKDF (reference sequence). V was shortened by 5 bases and J by 5 bases, with 22 bases between the two germline ends. CDR3 length: 17 residues. The CDR3 reads CATSGDVGGTTDNEQFF. CDR3 sequence (DNA): TGTGCCACCAGCGGGGACGTGGGAGGTACTACAGACAATGAGCAGTTCTTC.

The chain is built from TRBV18 and TRBJ1-2; a possible D gene is TRBD1 (6 bases). Trimming took 2 bases from V and 5 from J, leaving 9 bases between them. Germline lookup yields CDR1 KGHSH and CDR2 LQKENI. CDR3 length: 13 amino acids. In nucleotides, the CDR3 is TGTGCCAGCTCACCAGGACAGAGATATGGCTACACCTTC. Protein product: CASSPGQRYGYTF.

The rearrangement uses TRBV3-1 (or the pseudogene TRBV3-2) and TRBJ1-6, with D perhaps matching TRBD1 (6 bases). CDR3 length: 14 amino acids. Between the trimmed V and J ends, which lost 1 base and 11 bases, there was a span of 12 bases. The V gene's germline CDR1 is LGHDT and CDR2 YNNKEL (reference sequence). CDR3 bases: TGTGCCAGCAGCCAAGGGGTCAGGGGACCACCCCTCCACTTT. This translates into CASSQGVRGPPLHF.

The table lists this clone with a count of one. The chain is built from TRBV5-8 and TRBJ1-5, with TRBD1 as a possible D gene (6 bases). V lost 4 bases and J lost 0, with 14 bases in between. The CDR3 has 16 residues. Germline V gene sequence: CDR1 SGHTS, CDR2 YDEGEE. CDR3 in amino acids: CASSQQTGYSNQPQHF. The CDR3 nucleotides are TGTGCCAGCAGCCAACAAACAGGGTATAGCAATCAGCCCCAGCATTTT.

The chain is built from TRBV6-5 and TRBJ1-5, with D uncertain. Trimming removed 8 bases at V and 1 base at J, with 15 bases between. Germline V lookup: CDR1 MNHEY, CDR2 SVGAGI. The CDR3 length is 15 residues. The CDR3 is CASALQAPSNQPQHF. CDR3 bases: TGTGCCAGCGCTCTCCAGGCCCCAAGCAATCAGCCCCAGCATTTT.

Here the CDR3 reads CATSRDRGREAFF. The CDR3 DNA reads as TGTGCCACCAGCAGAGACAGGGGGCGTGAAGCTTTCTTT. The chain links TRBV15 to TRBJ1-1, with TRBD1 identical over 8 bases. This CDR3 is 13 amino acids long. Per the germline V gene, CDR1 is LNHNV and CDR2 is YYDKDF (reference sequence). V dropped 0 bases and J dropped 7; count of bases not matched to a gene: 1.

This clone occurred once. This chain links TRBV30 with TRBJ2-1; 8 positions agree with TRBD2. With V trimmed by 4 bases and J by 4 bases, 9 bases remained unmatched. CDR3 length: 15 residues. Germline V gene data show CDR1 as GTSNPN and CDR2 as SVGIG (reference sequence). The CDR3 DNA is TGTGCCTGGATGAAAACGGGAGGGCCGTACAATGAGCAGTTCTTC. This gives the protein CAWMKTGGPYNEQFF.

V is TRBV5-8 and J is TRBJ2-1; a weak D match, TRBD2 (5 bases). The CDR3 runs to 16 residues. V shed 5 bases and J shed 0 bases, with 15 bases lying between them. Germline assignment: CDR1 SGHTS and CDR2 YDEGEE. CDR3 amino acids: CASSREGAFSYNEQFF. The CDR3 DNA is TGTGCCAGCAGTCGGGAAGGAGCCTTCTCCTACAATGAGCAGTTCTTC.

The gene calls are TRBV5-1 and TRBJ2-7; D possibly corresponds to TRBD1 (5 bases). V dropped 5 bases and J dropped 4 bases, with 13 bases sitting between them. CDR3 length: 13 amino acids. CDR1 is SGHRS and CDR2 is YFSETQ in the germline V gene. CDR3 loop: CASSQGHGYEQYF. In nucleotides, the CDR3 is TGCGCCAGCAGTCAAGGACACGGGTACGAGCAGTACTTC.

This chain uses TRBV4-1 with TRBJ2-1; TRBD2 agrees at 10 bases. J gave up 6 bases and V 5 bases, and 13 bases lay outside the gene matches. From germline, CDR1 is MGHRA and CDR2 YSYEKL. The CDR3 contains 17 residues. The chain's CDR3 is CASSILAGGGSRNEQFF. The CDR3 DNA follows: TGCGCCAGCAGCATATTAGCGGGAGGAGGTTCACGCAATGAGCAGTTCTTC.